The clone carrying this T cell receptor (beta chain) was seen more than once but under ten times. Its antigen is not identified. Per the germline V gene, CDR1 is PRHDT and CDR2 is FYEKMQ (reference sequence). After removal of 3 bases from V and 5 bases from J, the junction contained 6 bases not matched to a gene. CDR3 size: 14 residues. This entry is derived from a study of T-cell memory formation after mild COVID-19. With constant-segment primers, 5'RACE yielded cDNA libraries of TCR alpha and TCR beta that carried sample barcodes and UMIs. MiXCR was run by TCRdb on the 5' RACE reads, yielding one entry per CDR3 protein. Of roughly 450,000 distinct CDR3 sequences detected, around a sixth appear once; the ten largest clones hold approximately 13%. Study-level points and caveats: There was a balanced CD4/CD8 profile in clones contracting day 15 to 85, and later expanders leaned CD4+. Some SARS-CoV-2-responding clones were already detected in memory before infection. For contracting clones, CD4+ ones sat mainly in CM and EM, CD8+ in EMRA.

This TCR was recovered from an adult woman who had mild COVID-19 (a few samples of this study predate the infection). Cell type and time point are not known. The genes are TRBV13 and TRBJ2-7, with 8 bases that match TRBD2. Sequencing was performed on PBMCs or a T cell subset sorted from them (not recorded which). The CDR3 protein is CASSFGGVVNEQYF. The CDR3 DNA reads TGTGCCAGCAGCTTCGGGGGGGTCGTCAACGAGCAGTACTTC. Together with reference TRBV13 and TRBJ2-7, the CDR3 gives the full variable domain: AAGVIQSPRHLIKEKRETATLKCYPIPRHDTVYWYQQGPGQDPQFLISFYEKMQSDKGSIPDRFSAQQFSDYHSELNMSSLELGDSALYFCASSFGGVVNEQYFGPGTRLTVT.